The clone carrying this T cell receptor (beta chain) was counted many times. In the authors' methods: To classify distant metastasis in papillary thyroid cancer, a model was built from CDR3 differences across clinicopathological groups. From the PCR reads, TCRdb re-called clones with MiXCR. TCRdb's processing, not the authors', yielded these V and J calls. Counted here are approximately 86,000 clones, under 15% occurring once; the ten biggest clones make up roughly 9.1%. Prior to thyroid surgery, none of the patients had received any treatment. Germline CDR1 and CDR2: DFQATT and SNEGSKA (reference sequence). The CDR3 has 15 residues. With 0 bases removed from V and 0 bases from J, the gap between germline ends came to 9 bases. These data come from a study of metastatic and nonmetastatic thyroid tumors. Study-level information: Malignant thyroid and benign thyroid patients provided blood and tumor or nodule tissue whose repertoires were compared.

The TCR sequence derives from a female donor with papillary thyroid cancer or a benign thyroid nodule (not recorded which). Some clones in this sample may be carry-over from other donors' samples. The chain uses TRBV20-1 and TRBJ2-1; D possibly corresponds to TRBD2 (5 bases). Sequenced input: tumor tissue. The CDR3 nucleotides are TGCAGTGCTAGAGAACCTGACTACTCCTACAATGAGCAGTTCTTC. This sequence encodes CSAREPDYSYNEQFF.